The next 25 T cell receptor beta chains were all read from a single sample in a study of shared clonotypes between healthy human individuals. TCRdb's table, derived via immunoSEQ multiplex PCR, lists solely in-frame clones and lacks some. The sample lists 400,000 or so clones; approximately 97% were seen once. The sequencing sample was made of memory CD8+ T cells sorted from blood. Subset reported: CD45RO+ cells pooled with CCR7-negative TemRA cells. These receptors all stem from a man aged 30 to 39 in good health.

The J gene is TRBJ2-7, the V gene TRBV5-3; no clear D. TRBV5-3 is filed as an ORF, its function uncertain. V was cut by 1 base and J by 4 bases, with 6 bases left in between. This CDR3 spans 12 amino acids. The CDR3 coding sequence is TGTGCCAGAAGCTTGCGTACATACGAGCAGTACTTC. This sequence encodes CARSLRTYEQYF.

About this clone: At one end the junction does not follow the germline gene, possibly because of a read error. This chain links TRBV7-2 with TRBJ2-3, with 14 bases aligning to TRBD2. Per the germline V gene, CDR1 is SGHTA and CDR2 is FQGNSA. This CDR3 comprises 13 residues. CDR3 amino acids: CASSLDPTSGRAF. DNA of the CDR3: TGTGCCAGCAGCTTAGACCCGACTAGCGGGAGGGCCTTT.

The chain couples TRBV18 to TRBJ1-3, with D hard to call. Trimming took 0 bases from V and 3 from J, leaving 0 bases between them. The germline CDR1 and CDR2 sequences are KGHSH and LQKENI. The length of the CDR3 is 12 residues. The CDR3: CASSPPGNTIYF. The CDR3 coding sequence is TGTGCCAGCTCACCACCTGGAAACACCATATATTTT. The full variable domain, its missing parts supplied by reference TRBV18 and TRBJ1-3, is NAGVMQNPRHLVRRRGQEARLRCSPMKGHSHVYWYRQLPEEGLKFMVYLQKENIIDESGMPKERFSAEFPKEGPSILRIQQVVRGDSAAYFCASSPPGNTIYFGEGSWLTVV.

In DNA, the CDR3 is TGTGCCAGCAGCTCCGTAGCGGGCCGAGGGGATGAGCAGTTCTTC. Translated: CASSSVAGRGDEQFF. The chain uses TRBV7-9 and TRBJ2-1; 7 bases are a match to TRBD2. The J segment lost 8 bases and the V segment lost 4 bases, leaving 11 bases of the junction unmatched. The CDR3 runs to 15 residues. Germline values: CDR1 SEHNR, CDR2 FQNEAQ (reference sequence). The complete variable domain, with remaining parts taken from reference TRBV7-9 and TRBJ2-1, reads DTGVSQNPRHKITKRGQNVTFRCDPISEHNRLYWYRQTLGQGPEFLTYFQNEAQLEKSRLLSDRFSAERPKGSFSTLEIQRTEQGDSAMYLCASSSVAGRGDEQFFGPGTRLTVL.

V and J are TRBV5-6 and TRBJ2-5; TRBD2 matches at 11 bases. This CDR3 has 16 residues. The ends lost 5 bases at V and 3 bases at J; junction bases unmatched: 9. The V gene's germline CDR1 is SGHDT and CDR2 YYEEEE. The CDR3 region is CASSPIAGGPEETQYF. CDR3 in DNA: TGTGCCAGCAGTCCTATAGCGGGAGGGCCGGAAGAGACCCAGTACTTC.

The gene calls are TRBV30 and TRBJ2-5; D is perhaps TRBD1 (5 bases). Germline loops: CDR1 GTSNPN, CDR2 SVGIG (reference sequence). Trimming shortened V by 5 bases and J by 3 bases, and 16 bases separated the two germline ends. This CDR3 has 14 residues. CDR3 region: CAWGGLTEKETQYF. The CDR3 nucleotides are TGTGCCTGGGGTGGTTTGACAGAAAAAGAGACCCAGTACTTC. The full variable domain, with the rest looked up from reference TRBV30 and TRBJ2-5, is SQTIHQWPATLVQPVGSPLSLECTVEGTSNPNLYWYRQAAGRGLQLLFYSVGIGQISSEVPQNLSASRPQDRQFILSSKKLLLSDSGFYLCAWGGLTEKETQYFGPGTRLLVL.

V and J are TRBV4-1 and TRBJ2-7; a possible D gene is TRBD1 (6 bases). The CDR3 extends over 15 amino acids. V shed 3 bases and J shed 6 bases, with 18 bases lying between them. Germline CDR1 is MGHRA and CDR2 is YSYEKL. CDR3 nucleotide sequence: TGCGCCAGCAGCCACCCCGACGCAGGGGTTGGCGAGCAGTACTTC. Translated: CASSHPDAGVGEQYF.

This clone was recorded once. The chain has TRBV11-1 and TRBJ2-3; D possibly matches TRBD1 or TRBD2 (5 bases each). Germline CDR1 is SGHAT and CDR2 is FQDESV (reference sequence). V shed 5 bases and J shed 0 bases, with 12 bases lying between them. CDR3 length equals 15 residues. The CDR3: CASSPWDRSTDTQYF. For the CDR3, the DNA is TGTGCCAGCAGCCCATGGGACCGCAGCACAGATACGCAGTATTTT. Full variable domain (outside the CDR3, taken from reference TRBV11-1 and TRBJ2-3): EAEVAQSPRYKITEKSQAVAFWCDPISGHATLYWYRQILGQGPELLVQFQDESVVDDSQLPKDRFSAERLKGVDSTLKIQPAELGDSAMYLCASSPWDRSTDTQYFGPGTRLTVL.

The V and J genes are TRBV12-5 and TRBJ2-1; 16 bases are a match to TRBD2. V lost 6 bases and J lost 7; bases outside the gene matches: 3. Germline loops: CDR1 LGHNT, CDR2 FRNRAP. This CDR3 region has 15 residues. The CDR3 region is CASGKGLAGGNEQFF. Written as DNA, the CDR3 is TGTGCTAGTGGCAAGGGACTAGCGGGAGGGAATGAGCAGTTCTTC.

The rearrangement links TRBV7-2 to TRBJ2-7; 8 nucleotides agree with TRBD2. Looked up from germline, CDR1 is SGHTA and CDR2 is FQGNSA. There are 17 residues in the CDR3. Trimming removed 0 bases from V and 0 bases from J; junction bases left unmatched: 7. CDR3 protein: CASSLAGRLAGSYEQYF. In nucleotides, the CDR3 is TGTGCCAGCAGCTTAGCGGGGCGCCTAGCGGGCTCCTACGAGCAGTACTTC.

V and J are TRBV10-3 and TRBJ2-7; D might be TRBD1 or TRBD2, each matching 5 bases. This CDR3 comprises 14 residues. Trimming shortened V by 8 bases and J by 2 bases, and 16 bases separated the two germline ends. Looked up from germline, CDR1 is ENHRY and CDR2 is SYGVKD. The chain's CDR3 is CAISPGDVTYEQYF. In DNA form, the CDR3 reads TGTGCCATCTCCCCCGGGGACGTAACCTACGAGCAGTACTTC.

The chain has TRBV7-2 and TRBJ2-6; D is unresolved. Trimming stripped 4 bases from V and 5 bases from J, with 21 bases between. Germline loops: CDR1 SGHTA, CDR2 FQGNSA. This CDR3 spans 18 amino acids. The CDR3 DNA reads as TGTGCCAGCAGCTCCGTATTGAGACGACAAAGTCGGGCCAACGTCCTGACTTTC. This gives the protein CASSSVLRRQSRANVLTF. The full variable domain, completed using reference TRBV7-2 and TRBJ2-6, is GAGVSQSPSNKVTEKGKDVELRCDPISGHTALYWYRQSLGQGLEFLIYFQGNSAPDKSGLPSDRFSAERTGGSVSTLTIQRTQQEDSAVYLCASSSVLRRQSRANVLTFGAGSRLTVL.

The chain has TRBV5-6 and TRBJ2-1; no firm D call. Germline CDR1 is SGHDT and CDR2 is YYEEEE. CDR3 size: 17 residues. The ends were cut back, 1 base at V and 6 bases at J, with 20 bases in the middle. The CDR3 DNA follows: TGTGCCAGCAGCTTGAGGTTCGTACAGCCTAGGACCAATGAGCAGTTCTTC. Its protein product is CASSLRFVQPRTNEQFF.

CDR3 nucleotides: TGTGCCAGCAGCTGGGAGTCGGGGTACCAAGAGACCCAGTACTTC. Amino acids: CASSWESGYQETQYF. The chain joins TRBV11-1 to TRBJ2-5; maybe TRBD2 (5 bases). The CDR3 runs to 15 residues. Germline CDR1 is SGHAT and CDR2 is FQDESV (reference sequence). Trimming took off 4 bases at V and 0 bases at J, with 12 bases between the two ends.

This clone was seen a single time. Other DNA sequences in the sample encode the same CDR3. V is TRBV5-1 and J is TRBJ2-1; weak D call: TRBD2 (6 bases). From germline, CDR1 is SGHRS and CDR2 YFSETQ. Trimming removed 0 bases at V and 2 bases at J, with 6 bases between. The CDR3 covers 14 residues. The CDR3 DNA reads TGCGCCAGCAGCTTGGGACTAGCCTACAATGAGCAGTTCTTC. Its translation: CASSLGLAYNEQFF. The full variable domain, rest sourced from reference TRBV5-1 and TRBJ2-1, is KAGVTQTPRYLIKTRGQQVTLSCSPISGHRSVSWYQQTPGQGLQFLFEYFSETQRNKGNFPGRFSGRQFSNSRSEMNVSTLELGDSALYLCASSLGLAYNEQFFGPGTRLTVL.

Remarks on this clone: Other DNA sequences in the sample encode the same CDR3. The J gene is TRBJ1-3, the V gene TRBV9; D is ambiguous. This CDR3 region has 14 residues. Trimming pared 0 bases from V and 4 bases from J, leaving 8 bases between. The germline V gene encodes CDR1 SGDLS and CDR2 YYNGEE. The CDR3 loop is CASSVGGAGNTIYF. For the CDR3, the DNA is TGTGCCAGCAGCGTAGGGGGAGCCGGAAACACCATATATTTT.

This clone was counted a single time. CDR3 region: CASSLLGVGLAGQETQYF. DNA of the CDR3: TGTGCCAGCAGCTTATTAGGGGTTGGCCTAGCGGGACAAGAGACCCAGTACTTC. V and J are TRBV7-9 and TRBJ2-5; 9 positions match TRBD2. The V gene's germline CDR1 is SEHNR and CDR2 FQNEAQ (reference sequence). This CDR3 spans 18 amino acids. The J segment lost 2 bases and the V segment lost 2 bases, leaving 12 bases of the junction unmatched. Combining the CDR3 with reference TRBV7-9 and TRBJ2-5 gives the whole variable domain DTGVSQNPRHKITKRGQNVTFRCDPISEHNRLYWYRQTLGQGPEFLTYFQNEAQLEKSRLLSDRFSAERPKGSFSTLEIQRTEQGDSAMYLCASSLLGVGLAGQETQYFGPGTRLLVL.

V is TRBV6-1 and J is TRBJ2-1; 13 bases line up with TRBD2. After removal of 5 bases from V and 8 bases from J, the junction contained 6 bases not matched to a gene. The CDR3 has 15 amino acids. CDR1 is MNHNS, CDR2 SASEGT, per germline. CDR3 sequence: CASSSGTSGTYEQFF. The CDR3 region has the DNA TGTGCCAGCAGTTCCGGGACTAGCGGGACATATGAGCAGTTCTTC.

The genes are TRBV11-2 and TRBJ2-1; a possible D gene is TRBD2 (6 bases). V was trimmed by 0 bases and J by 2 bases, leaving 17 bases between them. CDR1 SGHAT and CDR2 FQNNGV come from the germline V gene. The CDR3 consists of 18 residues. In DNA, the CDR3 is TGTGCCAGCAGCTTAGATATCACGTCAGGGAGGACCTACAATGAGCAGTTCTTC. Translated: CASSLDITSGRTYNEQFF. The full variable domain, in which reference TRBV11-2 and TRBJ2-1 provide the parts outside the CDR3, is EAGVAQSPRYKIIEKRQSVAFWCNPISGHATLYWYQQILGQGPKLLIQFQNNGVVDDSQLPKDRFSAERLKGVDSTLKIQPAKLEDSAVYLCASSLDITSGRTYNEQFFGPGTRLTVL.

In regard to this clone: Other DNA sequences in the sample encode the same CDR3. The J gene is TRBJ2-3, the V gene TRBV5-1, with 7 bases aligning to TRBD1. V was pared by 2 bases and J by 1 base, with 1 base of the junction left unmatched. The CDR3 has 14 residues. Germline assignment: CDR1 SGHRS and CDR2 YFSETQ. The CDR3 bases are TGCGCCAGCAGCTTTACAGGGGGCACAGATACGCAGTATTTT. Protein sequence: CASSFTGGTDTQYF.

The chain employs TRBV6-6 and TRBJ1-1, with D perhaps matching TRBD1 (5 bases). The V gene's germline CDR1 is MNHNY and CDR2 SVGAGI (reference sequence). The CDR3 spans 15 residues. V lost 6 bases and J 2 bases, leaving 16 bases between the germline ends. CDR3 sequence: CASSIYSGGNTEAFF. The DNA of the CDR3 is TGTGCCAGCAGCATTTATTCCGGGGGAAACACTGAAGCTTTCTTT.

This rearrangement joins TRBV10-3 to TRBJ2-3; 10 positions agree with TRBD2. Unmatched junction bases numbered 3, after V lost 10 bases and J lost 2 bases. The germline V gene encodes CDR1 ENHRY and CDR2 SYGVKD. This CDR3 is 13 amino acids long. CDR3 in amino acids: CATSGRHTDTQYF. CDR3 nucleotides: TGTGCCACTAGCGGGAGACACACAGATACGCAGTATTTT.

This clone was observed a single time. The chain carries TRBV28 and TRBJ2-1; 7 nucleotides match TRBD2. The CDR3 totals 13 residues. Germline CDR1 MDHEN, CDR2 SYDVKM. V shed 10 bases, J shed 9 bases, and the junction held 12 bases outside the gene matches. The CDR3 reads CANQRGYNGEQFF. In nucleotides, the CDR3 is TGTGCCAACCAGCGGGGTTACAATGGTGAGCAGTTCTTC.

DNA for the CDR3: TGTGCCAGCAGCCCGAGGAGCGGGAGTGAGTGGGATACGCAGTATTTT. This translates into CASSPRSGSEWDTQYF. The genes are TRBV7-9 and TRBJ2-3; 8 bases agree with TRBD2. The CDR3 runs to 16 residues. Germline CDR1 and CDR2: SEHNR and FQNEAQ (reference sequence). V lost 5 bases and J lost 6; bases outside the gene matches: 13.

This clone was found once. The V and J genes are TRBV28 and TRBJ2-1, with D maybe TRBD2 (5 bases). Between the trimmed V and J ends, which lost 6 bases and 10 bases, there was a span of 25 bases. The CDR3 is 16 amino acids. Germline V gene data show CDR1 as MDHEN and CDR2 as SYDVKM. The DNA for the CDR3 is TGTGCCAGCAGCCAGAGCGGAACCTACAATGGCGGAGAGCAGTTCTTC. This sequence encodes CASSQSGTYNGGEQFF.